This T cell receptor (beta chain) was sequenced during a study of CXCR3-negative and CXCR3-positive naive CD8 T cells. Study-level findings and limits: A higher hydrophobicity marked the TRB CDR3s of CXCR3-positive naive cells versus CXCR3-negative naive cells. Within a donor, both naive subsets shared TRBV-TRBJ usage, unlike memory cells.

Germline V gene data show CDR1 as SGHVS and CDR2 as FNYEAQ. The CDR3 is made up of 17 amino acids. Libraries were UMI-labeled 5' RACE TRB cDNA. TCRdb re-called the 5' RACE reads and shows each CDR3 protein once, DNA omitted. Its listing shows about 150,000 distinct CDR3 sequences. Note on this clonotype: The antigen is unknown.

V and J are TRBV7-6 and TRBJ2-6; as DNA is missing, the TRBD1 call by TCRdb cannot be tested. The clonotype comes from a human donor in good health. Some clones in this sample may be carry-over from other donors' samples. Sample: naive CXCR3+ CD8+ T cells from blood. Subset specified: CD45RO-CCR7+CD27+CD95- naive CD8+ T cells expressing CXCR3 (TNR3+). This chain's CDR3 is CASSLARGSPGANVLTF.